A single sample gave rise to the 9 T cell receptor beta chains below, sequenced in a study of response to subunit inactivated influenza vaccine. TCRdb passed the RT-PCR reads through MiXCR, listing each CDR3 protein once. The sample shows around 710,000 distinct CDR3 sequences, 14% of them seen only once. Here the sequenced sample was PBMCs from blood, taken approximately 15 days before vaccination. The receptors come from a man aged 50-59 years who received an inactivated influenza vaccine.

This clonotype has only a few counts. The chain links TRBV15 to TRBJ2-2; D is unresolved. The CDR3 has 14 amino acids. Trimming stripped 6 bases from V and 2 bases from J, with 10 bases between. Germline V gene data show CDR1 as LNHNV and CDR2 as YYDKDF (reference sequence). CDR3 coding DNA: TGTGCCACCAGTATAAGGGTCAACACCGGGGAGCTGTTTTTT. It is translated as CATSIRVNTGELFF.

This clonotype has only a few counts. This chain connects TRBV3-1 to TRBJ1-4; D is uncertain. Trimming pared 1 base from V and 3 bases from J, leaving 12 bases between. The germline CDR1 and CDR2 sequences are LGHDT and YNNKEL (reference sequence). There are 16 residues in the CDR3. As DNA, the CDR3 is TGTGCCAGCAGCCAAGCGACCCGCGCAGCTAATGAAAAACTGTTTTTT. It specifies CASSQATRAANEKLFF.

The chain joins TRBV5-1 to TRBJ1-1; D may be TRBD1 (6 bases). The germline V and J ends were trimmed by 4 bases and 5 bases, with 15 bases remaining between them. The CDR3 loop spans 14 amino acids. Germline CDR1 SGHRS, CDR2 YFSETQ. CDR3 nucleotide sequence: TGCGCCAGCAGCCGGGGGGGCGCGGGGACTGAAGCTTTCTTT. Translated: CASSRGGAGTEAFF.

The V gene is TRBV5-1, the J gene TRBJ2-3; 12 bases align to TRBD2. From germline, CDR1 is SGHRS and CDR2 YFSETQ. V dropped 2 bases and J dropped 0; count of bases not matched to a gene: 4. The CDR3 sequence is 17 residues long. The CDR3 protein is CASSLGLAGISTDTQYF. The DNA for the CDR3 is TGCGCCAGCAGCTTAGGACTAGCGGGAATTAGCACAGATACGCAGTATTTT.

This chain joins TRBV29-1 and TRBJ2-7; 9 bases match TRBD2. The V and J ends lost 6 bases and 4 bases, in that order; junction bases with no gene match: 7. From germline, CDR1 is SQVTM and CDR2 ANQGSEA. The CDR3 is 13 residues long. CDR3 in amino acids: CSVLAGDSYEQYF. CDR3 sequence (DNA): TGCAGCGTCTTAGCGGGAGATTCTTACGAGCAGTACTTC.

This clonotype was picked up a small number of times. The rearrangement joins TRBV20-1 to TRBJ1-6; D perhaps matches TRBD1 (5 bases). This CDR3 region has 16 residues. Trimming left V 0 bases short and J 5 bases short, with 14 bases between. From germline, CDR1 is DFQATT and CDR2 SNEGSKA (reference sequence). The CDR3 reads CSAREVIRGNNSPLHF. CDR3 DNA: TGCAGTGCTAGAGAGGTGATTAGGGGAAATAATTCACCCCTCCACTTT.

V and J are TRBV5-1 and TRBJ2-1; D may be TRBD2 (5 bases). This CDR3 contains 15 residues. CDR1 and CDR2 (germline): SGHRS, YFSETQ. With 6 bases removed from V and 2 bases from J, the gap between germline ends came to 15 bases. The CDR3 DNA follows: TGCGCCAGCAATTGGCTGGGGAGAACCTACAATGAGCAGTTCTTC. Protein sequence: CASNWLGRTYNEQFF.

The J gene is TRBJ1-1, the V gene TRBV11-1; D perhaps matches TRBD1 (5 bases). The germline CDR1 and CDR2 sequences are SGHAT and FQDESV (reference sequence). Between the trimmed V and J ends, which lost 1 base and 0 bases, there was a span of 18 bases. The CDR3 runs 18 residues. In DNA form, the CDR3 reads TGTGCCAGCAGCTTAGAAGGGATTTGGGGGGGGATGAACACTGAAGCTTTCTTT. It encodes CASSLEGIWGGMNTEAFF.

This rearrangement joins TRBV3-1 to TRBJ2-5, with no clear D. Trimming cost V 0 bases and J 6 bases, with 5 bases left between them. The germline V gene has CDR1 LGHDT and CDR2 YNNKEL (reference sequence). The CDR3 loop spans 12 amino acids. CDR3 nucleotide sequence: TGTGCCAGCAGCCAAGAGACGAAGACCCAGTACTTC. Translating gives CASSQETKTQYF.